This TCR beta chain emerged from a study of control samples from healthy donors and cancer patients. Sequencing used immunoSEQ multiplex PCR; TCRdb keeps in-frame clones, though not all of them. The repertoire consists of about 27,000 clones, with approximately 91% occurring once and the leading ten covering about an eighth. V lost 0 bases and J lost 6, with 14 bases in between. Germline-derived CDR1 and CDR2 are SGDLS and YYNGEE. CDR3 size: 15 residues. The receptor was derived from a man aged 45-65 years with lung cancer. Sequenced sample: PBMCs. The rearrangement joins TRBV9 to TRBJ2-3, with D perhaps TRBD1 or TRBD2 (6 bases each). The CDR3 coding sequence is TGTGCCAGCAGCGTAGGGGGGGCCAACAAGGATACGCAGTATTTT. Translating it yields CASSVGGANKDTQYF.